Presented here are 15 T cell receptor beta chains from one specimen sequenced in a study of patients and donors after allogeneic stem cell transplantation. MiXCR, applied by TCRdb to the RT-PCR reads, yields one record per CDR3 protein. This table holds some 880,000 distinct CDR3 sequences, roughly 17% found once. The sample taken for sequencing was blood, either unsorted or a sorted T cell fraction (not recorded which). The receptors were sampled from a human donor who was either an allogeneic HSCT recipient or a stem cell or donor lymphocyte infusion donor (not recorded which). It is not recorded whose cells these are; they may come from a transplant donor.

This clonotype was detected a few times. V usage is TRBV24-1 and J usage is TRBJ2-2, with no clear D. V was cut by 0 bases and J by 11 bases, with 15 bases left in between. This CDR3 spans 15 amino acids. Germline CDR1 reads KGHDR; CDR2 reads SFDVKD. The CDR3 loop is CATSDLRQALGELFF. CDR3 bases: TGTGCCACCAGTGATTTGAGGCAGGCACTCGGCGAGCTGTTTTTT.

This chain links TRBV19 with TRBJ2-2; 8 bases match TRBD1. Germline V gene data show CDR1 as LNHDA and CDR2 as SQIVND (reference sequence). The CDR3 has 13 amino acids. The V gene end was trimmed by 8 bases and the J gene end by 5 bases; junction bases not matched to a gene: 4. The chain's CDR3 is CASWTGLTGELFF. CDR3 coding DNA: TGTGCCAGTTGGACAGGGCTAACCGGGGAGCTGTTTTTT.

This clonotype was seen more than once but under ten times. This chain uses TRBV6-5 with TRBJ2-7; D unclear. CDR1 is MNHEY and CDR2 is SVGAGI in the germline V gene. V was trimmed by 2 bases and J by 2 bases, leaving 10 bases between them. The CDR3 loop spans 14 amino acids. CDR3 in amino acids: CASSYRSATYEQYF. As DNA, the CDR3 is TGTGCCAGCAGTTACCGGTCAGCTACCTACGAGCAGTACTTC.

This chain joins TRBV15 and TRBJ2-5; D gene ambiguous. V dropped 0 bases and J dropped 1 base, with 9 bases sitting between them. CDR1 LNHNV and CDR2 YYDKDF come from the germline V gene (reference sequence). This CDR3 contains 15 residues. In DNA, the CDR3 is TGTGCCACCAGCAGAGATACCAACAGCCAAGAGACCCAGTACTTC. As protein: CATSRDTNSQETQYF.

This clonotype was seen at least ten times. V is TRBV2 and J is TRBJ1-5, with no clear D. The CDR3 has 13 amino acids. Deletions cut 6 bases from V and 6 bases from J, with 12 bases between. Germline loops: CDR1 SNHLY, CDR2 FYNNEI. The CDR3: CASRKEGGQPQHF. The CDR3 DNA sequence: TGTGCCAGCAGGAAGGAGGGTGGTCAGCCCCAGCATTTT.

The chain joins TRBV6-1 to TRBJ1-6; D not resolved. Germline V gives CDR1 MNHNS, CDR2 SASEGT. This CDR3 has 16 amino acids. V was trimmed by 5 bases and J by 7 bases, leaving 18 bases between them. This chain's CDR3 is CASSPSPGSGNSPLHF. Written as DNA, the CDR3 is TGTGCCAGCAGTCCATCCCCCGGGAGTGGAAATTCACCCCTCCACTTT.

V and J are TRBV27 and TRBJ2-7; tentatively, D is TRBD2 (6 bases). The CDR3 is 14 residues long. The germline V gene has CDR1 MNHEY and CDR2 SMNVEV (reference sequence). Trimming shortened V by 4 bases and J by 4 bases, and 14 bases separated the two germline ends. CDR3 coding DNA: TGTGCCAGCAGTTGGCTAGCGCCGGGTTACGAGCAGTACTTC. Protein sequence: CASSWLAPGYEQYF.

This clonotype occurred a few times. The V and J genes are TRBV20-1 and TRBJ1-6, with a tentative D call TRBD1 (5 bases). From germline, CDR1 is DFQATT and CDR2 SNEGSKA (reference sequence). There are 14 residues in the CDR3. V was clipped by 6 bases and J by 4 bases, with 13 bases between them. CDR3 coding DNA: TGCAGTGCCACGGGGGGAAGGTATAATTCACCCCTCCACTTT. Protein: CSATGGRYNSPLHF.

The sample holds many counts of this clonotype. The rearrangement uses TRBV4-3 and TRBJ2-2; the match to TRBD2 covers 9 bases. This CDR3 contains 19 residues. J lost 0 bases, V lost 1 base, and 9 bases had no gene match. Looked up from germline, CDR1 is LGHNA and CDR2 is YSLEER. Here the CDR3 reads CASSQGVPVAGANTGELFF. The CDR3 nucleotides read TGCGCCAGCAGCCAAGGGGTTCCCGTAGCGGGAGCGAACACCGGGGAGCTGTTTTTT.

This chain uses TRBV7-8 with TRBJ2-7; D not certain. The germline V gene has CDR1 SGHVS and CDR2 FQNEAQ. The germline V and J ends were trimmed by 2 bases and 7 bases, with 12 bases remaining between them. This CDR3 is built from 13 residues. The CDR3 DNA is TGTGCCAGCAGCTTAATCCTCTGGGATGAGCAGTACTTC. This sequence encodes CASSLILWDEQYF. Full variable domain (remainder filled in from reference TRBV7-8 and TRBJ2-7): GAGVSQSPRYKVAKRGQDVALRCDPISGHVSLFWYQQALGQGPEFLTYFQNEAQLDKSGLPSDRFFAERPEGSVSTLKIQRTQQEDSAVYLCASSLILWDEQYFGPGTRLTVT.

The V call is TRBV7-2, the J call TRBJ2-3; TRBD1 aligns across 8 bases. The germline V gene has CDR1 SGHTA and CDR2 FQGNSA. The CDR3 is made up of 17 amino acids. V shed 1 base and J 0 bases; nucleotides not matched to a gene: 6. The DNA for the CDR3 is TGTGCCAGCAGCTTAGGCAGGGGGACAGGTAGCACAGATACGCAGTATTTT. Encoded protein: CASSLGRGTGSTDTQYF.

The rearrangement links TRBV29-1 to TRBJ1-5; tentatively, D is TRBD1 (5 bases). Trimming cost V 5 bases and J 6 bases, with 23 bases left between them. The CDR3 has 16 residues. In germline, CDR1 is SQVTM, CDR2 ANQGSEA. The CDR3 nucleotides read TGCAGCGTTCAACTCCGGGGCCGAGGAGAAGTTCAGCCCCAGCATTTT. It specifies CSVQLRGRGEVQPQHF.

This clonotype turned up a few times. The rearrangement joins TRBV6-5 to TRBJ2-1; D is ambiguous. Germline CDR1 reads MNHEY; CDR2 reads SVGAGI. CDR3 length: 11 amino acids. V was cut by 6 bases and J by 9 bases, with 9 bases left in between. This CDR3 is CASSRASEQFF. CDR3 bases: TGTGCCAGCAGCCGCGCGTCTGAGCAGTTCTTC.

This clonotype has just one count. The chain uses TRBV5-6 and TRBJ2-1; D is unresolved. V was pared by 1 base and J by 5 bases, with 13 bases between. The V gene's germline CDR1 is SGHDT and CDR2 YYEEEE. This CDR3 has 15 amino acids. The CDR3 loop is CASSLWVEPNNEQFF. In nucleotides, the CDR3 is TGTGCCAGCAGCTTGTGGGTGGAACCTAACAATGAGCAGTTCTTC.

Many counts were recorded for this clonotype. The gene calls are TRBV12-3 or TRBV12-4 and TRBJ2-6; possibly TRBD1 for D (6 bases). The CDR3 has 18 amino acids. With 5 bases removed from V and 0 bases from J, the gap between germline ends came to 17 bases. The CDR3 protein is CASSPPGQDFSGANVLTF. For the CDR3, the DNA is TGTGCCAGCAGTCCTCCGGGACAAGACTTCTCTGGGGCCAACGTCCTGACTTTC.